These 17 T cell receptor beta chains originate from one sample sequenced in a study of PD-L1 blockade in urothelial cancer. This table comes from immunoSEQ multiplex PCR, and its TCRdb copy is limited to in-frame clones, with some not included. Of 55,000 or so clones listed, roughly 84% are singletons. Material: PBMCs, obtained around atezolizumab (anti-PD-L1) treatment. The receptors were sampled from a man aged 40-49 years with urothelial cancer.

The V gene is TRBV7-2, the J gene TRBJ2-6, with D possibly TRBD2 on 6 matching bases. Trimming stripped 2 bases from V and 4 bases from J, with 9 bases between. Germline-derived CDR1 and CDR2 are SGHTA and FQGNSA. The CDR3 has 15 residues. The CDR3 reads CASSLLGRGANVLTF. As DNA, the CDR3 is TGTGCCAGCAGCTTATTGGGGAGGGGGGCCAACGTCCTGACTTTC. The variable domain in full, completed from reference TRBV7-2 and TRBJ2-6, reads GAGVSQSPSNKVTEKGKDVELRCDPISGHTALYWYRQSLGQGLEFLIYFQGNSAPDKSGLPSDRFSAERTGGSVSTLTIQRTQQEDSAVYLCASSLLGRGANVLTFGAGSRLTVL.

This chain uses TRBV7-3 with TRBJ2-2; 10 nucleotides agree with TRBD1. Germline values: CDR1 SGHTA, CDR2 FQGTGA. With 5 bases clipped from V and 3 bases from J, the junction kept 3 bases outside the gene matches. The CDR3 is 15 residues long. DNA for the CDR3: TGTGCCAGCAGCCGGACAGGGGGTCACACCGGGGAGCTGTTTTTT. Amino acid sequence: CASSRTGGHTGELFF.

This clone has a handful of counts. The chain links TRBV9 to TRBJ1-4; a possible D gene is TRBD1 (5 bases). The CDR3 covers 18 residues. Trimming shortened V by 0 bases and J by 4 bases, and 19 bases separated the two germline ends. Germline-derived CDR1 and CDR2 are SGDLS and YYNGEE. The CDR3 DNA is TGTGCCAGCAGCGTAGAGGGTCAGGCGGGGACCCTTAATGAAAAACTGTTTTTT. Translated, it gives CASSVEGQAGTLNEKLFF.

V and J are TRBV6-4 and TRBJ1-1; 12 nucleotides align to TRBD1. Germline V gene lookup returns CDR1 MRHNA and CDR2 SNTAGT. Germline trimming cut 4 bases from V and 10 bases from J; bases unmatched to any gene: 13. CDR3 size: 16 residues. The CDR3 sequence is CASSVWDRGPQNRAFF. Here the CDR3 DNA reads TGTGCCAGCAGTGTGTGGGACAGGGGGCCCCAGAATAGAGCTTTCTTT.

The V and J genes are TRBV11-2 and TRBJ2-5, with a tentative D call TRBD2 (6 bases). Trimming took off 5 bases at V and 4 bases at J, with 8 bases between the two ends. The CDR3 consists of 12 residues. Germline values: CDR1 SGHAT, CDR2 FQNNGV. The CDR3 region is CASSPGVETQYF. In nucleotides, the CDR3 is TGTGCCAGCAGCCCGGGAGTAGAGACCCAGTACTTC.

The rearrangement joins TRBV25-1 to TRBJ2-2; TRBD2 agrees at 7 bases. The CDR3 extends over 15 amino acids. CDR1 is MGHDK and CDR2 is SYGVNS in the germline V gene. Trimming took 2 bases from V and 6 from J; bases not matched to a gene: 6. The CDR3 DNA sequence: TGTGCCAGCAGTGAAATGGGGGGGACCCCCGGGGAGCTGTTTTTT. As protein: CASSEMGGTPGELFF. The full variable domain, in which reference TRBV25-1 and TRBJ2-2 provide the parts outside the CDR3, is EADIYQTPRYLVIGTGKKITLECSQTMGHDKMYWYQQDPGMELHLIHYSYGVNSTEKGDLSSESTVSRIRTEHFPLTLESARPSHTSQYLCASSEMGGTPGELFFGEGSRLTVL.

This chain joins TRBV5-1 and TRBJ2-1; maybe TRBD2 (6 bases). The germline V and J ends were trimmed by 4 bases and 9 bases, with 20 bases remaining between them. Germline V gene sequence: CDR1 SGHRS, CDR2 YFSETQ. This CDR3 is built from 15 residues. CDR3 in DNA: TGCGCCAGCAGCCCCCTCGGACGGGGGAAGGTTGAGCAGTTCTTC. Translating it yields CASSPLGRGKVEQFF.

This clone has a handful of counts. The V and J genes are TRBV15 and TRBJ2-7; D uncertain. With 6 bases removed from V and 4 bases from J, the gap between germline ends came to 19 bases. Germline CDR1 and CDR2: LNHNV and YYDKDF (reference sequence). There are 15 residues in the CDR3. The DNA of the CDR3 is TGTGCCACCAGATTCTACCCCTCCAGGTCATACGAGCAGTACTTC. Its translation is CATRFYPSRSYEQYF.

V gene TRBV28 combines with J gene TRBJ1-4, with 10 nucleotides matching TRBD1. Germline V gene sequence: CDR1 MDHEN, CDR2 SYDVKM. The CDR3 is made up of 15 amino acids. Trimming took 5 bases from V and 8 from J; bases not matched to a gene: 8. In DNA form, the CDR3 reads TGTGCCAGCAGTCCATGGGGGACAGGGGAGGAAAAACTGTTTTTT. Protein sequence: CASSPWGTGEEKLFF.

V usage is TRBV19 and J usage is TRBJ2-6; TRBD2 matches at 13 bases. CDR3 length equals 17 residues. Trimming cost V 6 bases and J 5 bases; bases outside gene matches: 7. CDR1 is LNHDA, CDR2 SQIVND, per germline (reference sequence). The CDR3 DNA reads TGTGCCAGTAGCGCCGGGACTAGCGGGATCTGGGCCAACGTCCTGACTTTC. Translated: CASSAGTSGIWANVLTF.

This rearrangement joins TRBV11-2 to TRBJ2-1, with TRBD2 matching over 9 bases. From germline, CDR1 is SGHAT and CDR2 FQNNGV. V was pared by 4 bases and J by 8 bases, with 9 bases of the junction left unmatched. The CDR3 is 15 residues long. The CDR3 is CASSSGLAGGDEQFF. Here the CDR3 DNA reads TGTGCCAGCAGCTCGGGACTAGCAGGTGGGGATGAGCAGTTCTTC.

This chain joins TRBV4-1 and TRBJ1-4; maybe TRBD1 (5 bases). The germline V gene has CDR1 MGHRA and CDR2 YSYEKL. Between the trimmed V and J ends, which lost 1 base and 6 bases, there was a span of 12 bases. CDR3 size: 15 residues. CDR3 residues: CASSQVPGPYEKLFF. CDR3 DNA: TGCGCCAGCAGCCAAGTTCCAGGGCCTTATGAAAAACTGTTTTTT.

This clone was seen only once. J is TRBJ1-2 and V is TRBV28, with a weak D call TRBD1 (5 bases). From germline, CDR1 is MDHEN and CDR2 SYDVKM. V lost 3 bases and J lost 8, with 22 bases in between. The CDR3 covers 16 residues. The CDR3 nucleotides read TGTGCCAGCAGTTTTGGCGGGAGTGTGGGGGGTGGAGGCTACACCTTC. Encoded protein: CASSFGGSVGGGGYTF.

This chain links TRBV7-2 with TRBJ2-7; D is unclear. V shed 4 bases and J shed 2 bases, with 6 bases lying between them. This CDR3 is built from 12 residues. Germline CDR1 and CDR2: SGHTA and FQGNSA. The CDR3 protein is CASSSRAYEQYF. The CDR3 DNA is TGTGCCAGCAGCTCACGAGCCTACGAGCAGTACTTC.

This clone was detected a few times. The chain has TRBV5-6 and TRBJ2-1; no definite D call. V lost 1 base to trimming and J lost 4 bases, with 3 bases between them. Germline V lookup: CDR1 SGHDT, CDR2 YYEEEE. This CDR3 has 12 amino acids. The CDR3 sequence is CASSLYYNEQFF. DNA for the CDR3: TGTGCCAGCAGCTTGTATTACAATGAGCAGTTCTTC.

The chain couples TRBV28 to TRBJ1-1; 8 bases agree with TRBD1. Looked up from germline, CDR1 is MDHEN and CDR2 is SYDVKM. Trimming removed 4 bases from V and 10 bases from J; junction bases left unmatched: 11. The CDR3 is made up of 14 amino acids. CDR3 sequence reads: CASSSTGTGVPAFF. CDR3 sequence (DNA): TGTGCCAGCAGTTCCACCGGGACAGGCGTTCCAGCTTTCTTT. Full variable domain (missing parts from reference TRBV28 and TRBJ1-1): DVKVTQSSRYLVKRTGEKVFLECVQDMDHENMFWYRQDPGLGLRLIYFSYDVKMKEKGDIPEGYSVSREKKERFSLILESASTNQTSMYLCASSSTGTGVPAFFGQGTRLTVV.

Here the CDR3 reads CASSQPGQGPFWSHF. The CDR3 region has the DNA TGTGCCAGCAGTCAACCGGGACAGGGGCCTTTCTGGTCGCATTTT. The rearrangement links TRBV28 to TRBJ1-5; 10 nucleotides line up with TRBD1. Unmatched junction bases numbered 16, after V lost 5 bases and J lost 15 bases. The CDR3 runs to 15 residues. Germline CDR1 is MDHEN and CDR2 is SYDVKM.